This entry describes one TCR beta chain. No cognate antigen has been identified for it. The record has no base qualities; no much larger clone is one base away. This record belongs to a study of graft-versus-host responses after intestinal transplantation (dated by TCRdb to the early 2020s). Broadly, across the study: Recipients received multivisceral, liver-intestinal, or isolated intestinal transplants. Every recipient was given anti-thymocyte globulin induction, followed by around three years of maintenance tacrolimus and steroids. Bulk TCR-beta CDR3 sequencing was used to track graft-versus-host and host-versus-graft alloreactive T cell clones in the graft, circulation and bone marrow after intestinal transplantation. To identify alloreactive clones, pre-transplant mixed lymphocyte reaction products were sequenced and compared with unstimulated pre-transplant donor and recipient T cells. The cohort enrolled 24 intestinal transplant recipients, one of whom was a retransplant, and a few patients without pretransplant specimens were excluded. A peak of at least 4% donor T cells among recipient peripheral blood mononuclear cells was the definition used for donor T cell macrochimerism. Rather than being sequenced by the commercial service, samples from a few later patients were sequenced in-house on an Illumina MiSeq and processed with MiXCR.

Blood samples were collected up to 4 times in the first month after transplant and then at least monthly when available. The CDR3 has 13 amino acids, counting the end cysteine and phenylalanine. Only CDR3 DNA remains: 39 bases, in frame from the first base. The germline V gene (reference sequence) yields MNHEY for CDR1 and SMNVEV for CDR2. At the junction V is shortened by 4 bases and J by 6 bases, with 11 bases in between. Preparation of the library involved the immunoSEQ multiplex PCR assay. For most patients, genomic DNA was subjected to high-throughput TCR-beta CDR3 sequencing by Adaptive Biotechnologies. Turning to the authors' computational methods: TCR sequencing data were retrieved from Adaptive's ImmunoSEQ software for 15 to 20 patients, whereas a few other patients were processed with MiXCR and VDJtools. CDR3 nucleotide sequences shared between donor and recipient were removed because their origin could not be assigned. At least 2-fold expansion over unstimulated cells and a minimum CFSE-low frequency of 0.002% (template counts) or 0.001% (read counts) were required for clones to be classified as alloreactive. Clones were considered mappable if detected in sequenced pre-transplant spleen, lymph node, or MLR CFSE-low populations of the donor or recipient. Cumulative frequency of alloreactive clones was calculated as a percentage of all sequences weighted by copy number. The clones in this table, taken by TCRdb from immuneACCESS, are in-frame only. Not every clone is retained; where verified, under half of the shortfall comes from an unresolved V gene, and the cause of the rest is unknown. V and J calls and clone size are copied from that table; D and trimming were computed from the DNA. The sample table holds about 97,000 clones, of which 90% were seen once. The ten most abundant clones make up 15% to 20% of the sample.

Paper-wide results and their limitations: In patients with donor T cell macrochimerism, the allografts had high GvH to HvG T cell clonal ratios. Conclusions were limited by the relatively low number and heterogeneity of intestinal transplant patients. GvH clones were found in recipient bone marrow, and some of the GvH clones appeared earlier in ileal mucosa or blood, which is consistent with an intestinal mucosal origin. Early after transplant, peak levels of circulating GvH clones were found to be associated with declines in HvG clones.

The receptor chain draws on TRBV27 and TRBJ2-3; no D gene is confidently identified. This TCR derives from a human patient who received an intestinal transplant, so some T cells may come from the graft donor. The sequences come from PBMCs, collected about 440 days after intestinal transplant. The CDR3 corresponds to CASSSPKGDTQYF. The base sequence is TGTGCCAGCAGTTCCCCGAAGGGTGATACGCAGTATTTT.